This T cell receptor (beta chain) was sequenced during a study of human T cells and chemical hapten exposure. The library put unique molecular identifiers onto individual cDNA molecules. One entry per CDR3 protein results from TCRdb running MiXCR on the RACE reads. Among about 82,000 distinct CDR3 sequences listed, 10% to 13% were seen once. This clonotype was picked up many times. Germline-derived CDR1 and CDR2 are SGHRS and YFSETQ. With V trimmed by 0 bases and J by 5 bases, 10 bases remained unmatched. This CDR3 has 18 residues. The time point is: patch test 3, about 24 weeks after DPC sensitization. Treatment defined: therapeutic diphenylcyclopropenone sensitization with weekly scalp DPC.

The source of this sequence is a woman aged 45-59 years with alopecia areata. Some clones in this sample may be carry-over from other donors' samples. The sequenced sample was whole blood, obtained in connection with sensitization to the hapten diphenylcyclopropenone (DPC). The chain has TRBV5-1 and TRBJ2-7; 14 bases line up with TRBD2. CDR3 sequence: CASSLDLPGTSGRDEQYF. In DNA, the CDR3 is TGCGCCAGCAGCTTGGATCTCCCGGGGACTAGCGGGAGAGACGAGCAGTACTTC.